The 10 T cell receptor beta chains reported below all come from one sample, sequenced in a study of molecular identifiers for immune sequencing clone quantification. MiXCR, run by TCRdb on the PCR reads, gives a single entry per CDR3 protein. The sample holds about 510,000 distinct CDR3 sequences, roughly a fifth seen once. Sequencing was done on a sample of naive CD8+ T cells from blood, with Jurkat cell RNA spiked in. The subset denotes: FACS-sorted CD8+CD4-CCR7+CD45RA+ naive T cells. These TCRs come from a human donor in good health. Some libraries in this study had Jurkat cell RNA spiked in.

Concerning this clonotype itself: This may stem from a read error, because a much larger clone lies one nucleotide away. The chain joins TRBV2 to TRBJ1-1; no definite D call. Per the germline V gene, CDR1 is SNHLY and CDR2 is FYNNEI. CDR3 length: 16 amino acids. CDR3 sequence reads: CAGSEDQTANPFEAFF. CDR3 sequence (DNA): TGTGCCGGCAGTGAAGATCAAACAGCGAACCCTTTTGAAGCTTTCTTT.

This clonotype has a handful of counts. V gene TRBV7-9 combines with J gene TRBJ2-7; D remains unclear. CDR1 SEHNR and CDR2 FQNEAQ come from the germline V gene (reference sequence). Trimming shortened V by 6 bases and J by 3 bases, and 12 bases separated the two germline ends. This CDR3 has 13 residues. CDR3: CASSPDPDYEQYF. In nucleotides, the CDR3 is TGTGCCAGCAGTCCCGACCCCGACTACGAGCAGTACTTC.

Only one count was recorded for this clonotype. The chain combines TRBV27 with TRBJ2-2; 8 bases align to TRBD1. This CDR3 spans 18 amino acids. CDR1 is MNHEY and CDR2 is SMNVEV in the germline V gene (reference sequence). V trimming: 0 bases; J trimming: 3 bases; junction bases outside the gene matches: 9. The CDR3 region has the DNA TGTGCCAGCAGTTTATCTGGACAGGGACGGTCGGACACCGGGGAGCTGTTTTTT. This encodes CASSLSGQGRSDTGELFF.

The chain links TRBV28 to TRBJ1-5; D is possibly TRBD1 (5 bases). This CDR3 contains 18 residues. Germline V CDR1 and CDR2: MDHEN, SYDVKM. V lost 3 bases, J lost 2 bases, and 20 bases lay in between. For the CDR3, the DNA is TGTGCCAGCAGTTTGGATGCAGGGCTGATTTCTGGCAATCAGCCCCAGCATTTT. Its translation is CASSLDAGLISGNQPQHF.

Written as DNA, the CDR3 is TGTGCCACCCTAGCGGGGGGTAACACCGGGGAGCTGTTTTTT. It codes for CATLAGGNTGELFF. The V gene is TRBV10-3, the J gene TRBJ2-2, with 11 bases matching TRBD2. From germline, CDR1 is ENHRY and CDR2 SYGVKD. The CDR3 is made up of 14 amino acids. V lost 10 bases to trimming and J lost 2 bases; unmatched junction nucleotides: 3.

This clonotype was seen only a few times. The CDR3 region is CASRQTPGLAAYSGANVLTF. As DNA, the CDR3 is TGTGCCAGCAGGCAAACTCCGGGACTAGCGGCTTACTCTGGGGCCAACGTCCTGACTTTC. The chain employs TRBV11-2 and TRBJ2-6; TRBD2 agrees at 11 bases. Germline-derived CDR1 and CDR2 are SGHAT and FQNNGV. The CDR3 covers 20 residues. With 6 bases clipped from V and 0 bases from J, the junction kept 13 bases outside the gene matches.

This clonotype was seen only a few times. The J gene is TRBJ2-7, the V gene TRBV4-3; D is perhaps TRBD2 (6 bases). The length of the CDR3 is 17 residues. Germline-derived CDR1 and CDR2 are LGHNA and YSLEER. Trimming cost V 0 bases and J 4 bases, with 19 bases left between them. CDR3 nucleotides: TGCGCCAGCAGCCAAGATTCGACTGGCGGGATATATTACGAGCAGTACTTC. It yields the protein CASSQDSTGGIYYEQYF.

As concerns this clonotype: One base away lies a much larger clone, so this may be a sequencing read error. This rearrangement joins TRBV14 to TRBJ1-2, with TRBD1 identical over 7 bases. The CDR3 runs 16 residues. Germline V gene sequence: CDR1 SGHDN, CDR2 FVKESK. DNA for the CDR3: TGTGCCGGCAGCCAAGAAAACAGGGGTACCAACTATGGCTACACCTTC. Translation gives CAGSQENRGTNYGYTF.

The chain recombines TRBV12-5 with TRBJ2-5; D perhaps matches TRBD2 (5 bases). V dropped 7 bases and J dropped 3 bases, with 15 bases sitting between them. Germline assignment: CDR1 LGHNT and CDR2 FRNRAP. The CDR3 extends over 14 amino acids. CDR3 amino acids: CASATTRAEETQYF. In DNA, the CDR3 is TGTGCTAGTGCTACAACGAGGGCAGAAGAGACCCAGTACTTC.

This clonotype was recorded many times. V is TRBV2 and J is TRBJ2-7; a possible D gene is TRBD1 (5 bases). CDR3 length: 14 amino acids. The germline V gene encodes CDR1 SNHLY and CDR2 FYNNEI. The V end lost 6 bases, the J end lost 2 bases, and 14 bases lay between the germline ends. CDR3 region: CASRDDSPPYEQYF. The CDR3 DNA sequence: TGTGCCAGCAGGGATGACAGTCCTCCCTACGAGCAGTACTTC.